One and the same sample provided the 13 T cell receptor beta chains below, sequenced in a study of Graves' ophthalmopathy and Graves' hyperthyroidism. The authors amplified TCR beta CDR3 regions from RNA transcripts. Investigators did first-round RT-PCR with HTBI primers, then second-round multiplex PCR. One entry per CDR3 protein results from TCRdb running MiXCR on the multiplex PCR reads. The sample yields over 650,000 distinct CDR3 sequences, roughly 39% seen once. Sequencing used peripheral blood. All receptors derive from an adult man with Graves' ophthalmopathy.

In this sample, this clonotype turned up many times. This sequence joins TRBV12-3 or TRBV12-4 and TRBJ1-6, with 11 bases fitting TRBD1. Trimming removed 6 bases from V and 10 bases from J; junction bases left unmatched: 5. The CDR3 loop spans 14 amino acids. CDR3 in DNA: TGTGCCAGCAGAGGACAGGGGGCAGGGTCACCCCTCCACTTT. It codes for CASRGQGAGSPLHF.

This clonotype was observed many times. The gene calls are TRBV10-2 and TRBJ1-5; no clear D gene. Trimming took 0 bases from V and 6 from J, leaving 3 bases between them. Germline-derived CDR1 and CDR2 are WSHSY and SAAADI. The length of the CDR3 is 12 residues. CDR3 loop: CASSESGQPQHF. Written as DNA, the CDR3 is TGCGCCAGCAGTGAGTCTGGTCAGCCCCAGCATTTT.

In its sample, this clonotype was seen many times. V and J are TRBV7-2 and TRBJ2-2; unclear D gene. The V end was cut by 4 bases, the J end by 0 bases, with 3 bases between. The CDR3 sequence is 13 residues long. Looked up from germline, CDR1 is SGHTA and CDR2 is FQGNSA. In DNA form, the CDR3 reads TGTGCCAGCAGCTCCACGAACACCGGGGAGCTGTTTTTT. Its translation is CASSSTNTGELFF.

The J gene is TRBJ1-1, the V gene TRBV19, with 7 bases matching TRBD1. CDR3 length equals 14 residues. Per germline, CDR1 LNHDA and CDR2 SQIVND (reference sequence). With 3 bases clipped from V and 4 bases from J, the junction kept 5 bases outside the gene matches. The CDR3 region is CASSIQGVVTEAFF. The CDR3, as DNA: TGTGCCAGTAGTATCCAGGGGGTCGTCACTGAAGCTTTCTTT.

This clonotype has just a few counts. J is TRBJ2-5 and V is TRBV6-6; the D is unclear. Trimming pared 0 bases from V and 0 bases from J, leaving 11 bases between. This CDR3 has 16 residues. Germline loops: CDR1 MNHNY, CDR2 SVGAGI (reference sequence). The CDR3 is CASSYSIMDHQETQYF. The CDR3, as DNA: TGTGCCAGCAGTTACTCGATTATGGACCACCAAGAGACCCAGTACTTC.

V gene TRBV25-1 combines with J gene TRBJ2-3; the D is unclear. The CDR3 runs to 16 residues. Germline V gene lookup returns CDR1 MGHDK and CDR2 SYGVNS. Trimming cost V 5 bases and J 1 base, with 16 bases left between them. This CDR3 reads CASSNGQEPRTDTQYF. The CDR3 nucleotides read TGTGCCAGCAGTAACGGGCAGGAACCCCGCACAGATACGCAGTATTTT. Looking up the rest from reference TRBV25-1 and TRBJ2-3 gives the full variable domain: EADIYQTPRYLVIGTGKKITLECSQTMGHDKMYWYQQDPGMELHLIHYSYGVNSTEKGDLSSESTVSRIRTEHFPLTLESARPSHTSQYLCASSNGQEPRTDTQYFGPGTRLTVL.

The chain is built from TRBV29-1 and TRBJ1-1, with a possible D match to TRBD1 (5 bases). The CDR3 is made up of 10 amino acids. The germline V gene has CDR1 SQVTM and CDR2 ANQGSEA. Trimming stripped 8 bases from V and 5 bases from J, with 9 bases between. The CDR3 bases are TGCAGCAGGGGAGAAACTGAAGCTTTCTTT. The encoded protein is CSRGETEAFF.

A word on this clonotype: In this CDR3 the conserved last residue, phenylalanine or tryptophan, is missing, so a read error is likely. Because the CDR3's place on the DNA is in doubt, the DNA is left out and the CDR3 is given as listed by TCRdb. The V and J genes are TRBV7-9 and TRBJ2-7; the DNA was not used to check the table's D call, TRBD1. Germline V gene sequence: CDR1 SEHNR, CDR2 FQNEAQ (reference sequence). The CDR3 sequence runs 8 residues, both termini included. The CDR3 loop reads CASSLFRD.

In regard to this clonotype: This may be a read error: a much more frequent sequence differs by one nucleotide. This CDR3 fails to terminate in the conserved phenylalanine or tryptophan, so it likely reflects a read error. DNA of the CDR3: TGTGCCAGCAGACGCGGGGCGGACGTCATCGAGACCCAGTACCTC. Amino acids: CASRRGADVIETQYL. The chain has TRBV10-3 and TRBJ2-5; a weak D match, TRBD2 (6 bases). This CDR3 spans 15 amino acids. The germline CDR1 and CDR2 sequences are ENHRY and SYGVKD. The germline V and J ends were trimmed by 10 bases and 5 bases, with 23 bases remaining between them.

The table lists this clonotype with a few counts. J is TRBJ1-2 and V is TRBV4-2; 10 nucleotides agree with TRBD1. The J segment lost 4 bases and the V segment lost 3 bases, leaving 14 bases of the junction unmatched. The CDR3 length is 18 residues. Germline loops: CDR1 LGHNA, CDR2 YNFKEQ. The CDR3 is CASSQPVLRTGGSYGYTF. CDR3 DNA: TGTGCCAGCAGCCAGCCCGTCCTCAGGACAGGGGGTAGCTATGGCTACACCTTC.

This clonotype appeared many times. The genes are TRBV29-1 and TRBJ2-7; possibly TRBD1 or TRBD2 for D (6 bases each). Germline CDR1 reads SQVTM; CDR2 reads ANQGSEA. The V end was cut by 1 base, the J end by 2 bases, with 15 bases between. This CDR3 comprises 15 residues. In nucleotides, the CDR3 is TGCAGCGTTGAAGGGAGGGGCAGGGGTACCTACGAGCAGTACTTC. Amino acids: CSVEGRGRGTYEQYF.

V gene TRBV20-1 combines with J gene TRBJ2-5; D call uncertain. The CDR3 is 16 residues long. The V end was cut by 0 bases, the J end by 1 base, with 15 bases between. In germline, CDR1 is DFQATT, CDR2 SNEGSKA (reference sequence). The CDR3 here is CSARDQSQGSQETQYF. CDR3 in DNA: TGCAGTGCTAGAGATCAATCCCAAGGGTCCCAAGAGACCCAGTACTTC.

For this clonotype: One end of the junction does not line up with germline, which may come from a read error. This rearrangement joins TRBV9 to TRBJ2-7; 8 nucleotides align to TRBD1. CDR1 SGDLS and CDR2 YYNGEE come from the germline V gene. The CDR3 has 15 amino acids. The CDR3 loop reads CASSSTGDSSYEQHF. The CDR3 DNA reads as TGTGCCAGCAGCTCGACAGGGGATAGCTCCTACGAGCAGCACTTC.